This passage covers 3 T cell receptor beta chains from one sample sequenced in a study of beta chain features in type 1 diabetes. Since all of the isolated RNA was reverse transcribed, expressed TCRB transcripts were what got sequenced. The assay was immunoSEQ multiplex PCR, and TCRdb's table has in-frame clones only and misses some. The sample records some 360,000 clones, around 19% being singletons. The source material was naive CD4+ T cells from blood. These receptor sequences come from a woman under 30 in good health.

This clone was counted only a few times. The chain couples TRBV7-9 to TRBJ2-3; D is perhaps TRBD1 (6 bases). Germline loops: CDR1 SEHNR, CDR2 FQNEAQ (reference sequence). The CDR3 has 17 amino acids. Trimming removed 5 bases at V and 2 bases at J, with 20 bases between. The CDR3: CASSMFRDIYSTDTQYF. The CDR3 bases are TGTGCCAGCAGCATGTTCCGGGACATCTACTCCACAGATACGCAGTATTTT.

This clone was seen a handful of times. The chain combines TRBV30 with TRBJ2-6; a possible D gene is TRBD1 (5 bases). Germline values: CDR1 GTSNPN, CDR2 SVGIG (reference sequence). The CDR3 runs 17 residues. V was trimmed by 1 base and J by 0 bases, leaving 13 bases between them. The CDR3 is CAWSGKDRSSGANVLTF. The CDR3 nucleotides read TGTGCCTGGAGTGGTAAAGACAGAAGCTCTGGGGCCAACGTCCTGACTTTC.

This clone was observed a few times. The chain uses TRBV5-8 and TRBJ1-5; 9 nucleotides line up with TRBD1. Per the germline V gene, CDR1 is SGHTS and CDR2 is YDEGEE. The CDR3 length is 14 residues. V gave up 5 bases and J gave up 6 bases; unmatched junction bases: 6. This chain's CDR3 is CASSPEDRGQPQHF. The CDR3 DNA reads as TGTGCCAGCAGTCCGGAGGACAGGGGTCAGCCCCAGCATTTT. The full variable domain, completed using reference TRBV5-8 and TRBJ1-5, is EAGVTQSPTHLIKTRGQQATLRCSPISGHTSVYWYQQALGLGLQFLLWYDEGEERNRGNFPPRFSGRQFPNYSSELNVNALELEDSALYLCASSPEDRGQPQHFGDGTRLSIL.